The sequence of this TCR beta chain was determined in a study of cytomegalovirus exposure and HLA in healthy donors. Germline CDR1 reads SGHRS; CDR2 reads YFSETQ. V shed 0 bases, J shed 4 bases, and the junction held 3 bases outside the gene matches. The CDR3 sequence is 14 residues long. Regarding the study as a whole: Later genetic work tied a missense DCLRE1C variant to beta-chain V and J trimming. With further analysis later on, most CMV-associated TCR beta chains appeared HLA-restricted.

Those who donated were healthy bone marrow donors. As for this clone: Its antigen is as yet unknown.

The PCR used 60 Vbeta and 13 Jbeta primers. Generated by immunoSEQ multiplex PCR, the TCRdb table keeps only in-frame clones and is missing some. This repertoire shows over 150,000 clones, about 88% found once; its top ten account for 2% to 3%. Sequenced: PBMCs. This receptor was taken from a young man in good health and CMV-seropositive. The genes are TRBV5-1 and TRBJ1-2; 7 bases fit TRBD1. The CDR3 loop reads CASSLEGAGYGYTF. The CDR3 DNA is TGCGCCAGCAGCTTGGAGGGGGCCGGCTATGGCTACACCTTC.